A single sample gave rise to the 3 T cell receptor beta chains below, sequenced in a study of T cell repertoires in cytomegalovirus infection. TCRdb itself ran the reads through MiXCR, one entry per CDR3 protein. Among hundreds of thousands of distinct CDR3 sequences listed, about 7% were seen once. The sequenced sample consisted of PBMCs. These receptor sequences come from a human donor in good health (CMV status not recorded). Some clones in this sample may be carry-over from other donors' samples.

This clonotype was observed at least ten times. J is TRBJ2-7 and V is TRBV18; 10 nucleotides align to TRBD1. The CDR3 has 16 residues. J lost 4 bases, V lost 4 bases, and 10 bases had no gene match. CDR1 is KGHSH and CDR2 is LQKENI in the germline V gene. CDR3: CASSLRSGTGAYEQYF. CDR3 bases: TGTGCCAGCTCACTCCGTTCCGGGACAGGGGCTTACGAGCAGTACTTC. Together with reference TRBV18 and TRBJ2-7, the CDR3 gives the full variable domain: NAGVMQNPRHLVRRRGQEARLRCSPMKGHSHVYWYRQLPEEGLKFMVYLQKENIIDESGMPKERFSAEFPKEGPSILRIQQVVRGDSAAYFCASSLRSGTGAYEQYFGPGTRLTVT.

This clonotype was picked up many times. The chain links TRBV6-2 or TRBV6-3 to TRBJ2-5; D not certain. The germline V gene encodes CDR1 MNHEY and CDR2 SVGEGT. The CDR3 has 14 residues. V shed 6 bases and J shed 5 bases, with 16 bases lying between them. CDR3 sequence reads: CASSFSRTAETQYF. The CDR3, as DNA: TGTGCCAGCAGCTTTTCTAGGACGGCGGAGACCCAGTACTTC.

This clonotype was seen many times. V usage is TRBV28 and J usage is TRBJ1-4, with a tentative D call TRBD1 (5 bases). CDR3 length: 16 residues. Germline-derived CDR1 and CDR2 are MDHEN and SYDVKM. The V gene lost 3 bases and the J gene lost 4 bases, with 15 bases spanning the gap. The CDR3 loop reads CASSFLTGTINEKLFF. CDR3 coding DNA: TGTGCCAGCAGTTTTCTAACGGGGACGATTAATGAAAAACTGTTTTTT.